Following are 31 T cell receptor beta chains from one sample sequenced in a study of blood T cell repertoires in COVID-19 (dated by TCRdb to the early 2020s). Libraries were prepared through the immunoSEQ multiplex PCR assay. This immuneACCESS table, as held by TCRdb, lists in-frame sequences with V and J called but not all clones. Of the missing ones, under half trace to an unresolved V gene in checked studies; the others have no known cause. For this sample there are about 200,000 clones; just under 90% appear just once. The top ten hold around 4.2% of the sample. Sequencing input: PBMCs or T cells enriched from blood (not recorded which). Receptor source: a woman aged 25 to 39 with acute COVID-19.

The J gene is TRBJ2-7, the V gene TRBV5-1, with 11 bases fitting TRBD1. Germline values: CDR1 SGHRS, CDR2 YFSETQ. The CDR3 extends over 15 amino acids. Unmatched junction bases numbered 8, after V lost 3 bases and J lost 6 bases. This CDR3 reads CASSWTGGSHLEQYF. The CDR3 bases are TGCGCCAGCAGCTGGACAGGGGGCTCACACCTCGAGCAGTACTTC.

This chain joins TRBV4-3 and TRBJ1-1; D remains ambiguous. CDR3 length equals 16 residues. The V gene's germline CDR1 is LGHNA and CDR2 YSLEER. V gave up 1 base and J gave up 2 bases, with 14 bases separating them. The CDR3 loop reads CASSQVLPSTNTEAFF. The CDR3 DNA follows: TGCGCCAGCAGCCAAGTACTCCCGAGTACTAACACTGAAGCTTTCTTT.

The chain employs TRBV7-9 and TRBJ2-7, with 8 bases identical to TRBD2. CDR3 length: 16 residues. CDR1 is SEHNR, CDR2 FQNEAQ, per germline (reference sequence). J lost 3 bases, V lost 1 base, and 8 bases had no gene match. CDR3 region: CASSLVFSGTSYEQYF. CDR3 DNA: TGTGCCAGCAGCTTAGTGTTTAGCGGGACTAGCTACGAGCAGTACTTC.

This chain links TRBV7-2 with TRBJ1-2; D may be TRBD1 (5 bases). Trimming took off 1 base at V and 5 bases at J, with 11 bases between the two ends. Germline CDR1 is SGHTA and CDR2 is FQGNSA. The CDR3 spans 14 residues. CDR3 nucleotides: TGTGCCAGCAGCTTAGGCAGGGAGGGGTATGGCTACACCTTC. As protein: CASSLGREGYGYTF.

This clone has more than one count but fewer than ten. This chain joins TRBV5-1 and TRBJ1-2; D may be TRBD1 (5 bases). This CDR3 spans 14 amino acids. Looked up from germline, CDR1 is SGHRS and CDR2 is YFSETQ. The V end was cut by 0 bases, the J end by 8 bases, with 14 bases between. The CDR3 here is CASSLAIPGQGYTF. As DNA, the CDR3 is TGCGCCAGCAGCTTGGCAATTCCAGGGCAGGGCTACACCTTC.

This chain links TRBV30 with TRBJ2-7, with D tentatively TRBD2 (5 bases). From germline, CDR1 is GTSNPN and CDR2 SVGIG (reference sequence). V gave up 3 bases and J gave up 4 bases, with 13 bases separating them. CDR3 length: 13 amino acids. Here the CDR3 reads CAWSKGGNYEQYF. The CDR3 region has the DNA TGTGCCTGGAGCAAAGGAGGAAATTACGAGCAGTACTTC.

The chain is built from TRBV19 and TRBJ1-2, with TRBD1 matching 8 bases. V dropped 3 bases and J dropped 5; count of bases not matched to a gene: 8. Germline assignment: CDR1 LNHDA and CDR2 SQIVND (reference sequence). The CDR3 runs 15 residues. CDR3 in DNA: TGTGCCAGTAGTATCTTCGGACAGGGCACGTATGGCTACACCTTC. This gives the protein CASSIFGQGTYGYTF.

The J gene is TRBJ1-2, the V gene TRBV19; no firm D call. Germline values: CDR1 LNHDA, CDR2 SQIVND (reference sequence). Trimming took off 0 bases at V and 8 bases at J, with 10 bases between the two ends. The CDR3 covers 13 residues. CDR3 nucleotide sequence: TGTGCCAGTAGTATAGAAGAGGGTCGCGGCTACACCTTC. Translation gives CASSIEEGRGYTF.

The genes are TRBV30 and TRBJ2-7; 10 bases line up with TRBD1. Trimming at V came to 4 bases and at J to 2 bases, leaving 8 bases not matched to a gene. The CDR3 extends over 15 amino acids. CDR1 and CDR2 (germline): GTSNPN, SVGIG (reference sequence). The CDR3 spells CAWISVDRGAYEQYF. The CDR3 region has the DNA TGTGCCTGGATCAGTGTGGACAGGGGGGCCTACGAGCAGTACTTC.

The J gene is TRBJ2-1, the V gene TRBV6-2 or TRBV6-3; TRBD2 agrees at 13 bases. The CDR3 length is 16 residues. Germline CDR1 is MNHEY and CDR2 is SVGEGT. V shed 5 bases and J 4 bases; nucleotides not matched to a gene: 5. CDR3 DNA: TGTGCCAGCAGTCGGAGACTAGCGGGGGGTTACAATGAGCAGTTCTTC. Amino acid sequence: CASSRRLAGGYNEQFF.

The chain carries TRBV27 and TRBJ1-2, with 9 bases identical to TRBD1. Germline V lookup: CDR1 MNHEY, CDR2 SMNVEV (reference sequence). The CDR3 spans 14 residues. V was clipped by 8 bases and J by 7 bases; unmatched bases: 11. The CDR3 loop is CASGRQGVDRGYTF. The CDR3 nucleotides read TGTGCCAGCGGGCGACAGGGGGTTGATCGTGGCTACACCTTC.

The chain has TRBV7-2 and TRBJ1-4, with TRBD1 identical over 7 bases. Germline-derived CDR1 and CDR2 are SGHTA and FQGNSA. The CDR3 runs to 17 residues. V lost 1 base, J lost 4 bases, and 9 bases stayed unmatched. The CDR3: CASSLVGWGQLNEKLFF. CDR3 DNA: TGTGCCAGCAGCTTAGTCGGATGGGGACAGCTTAATGAAAAACTGTTTTTT.

This clone is a singleton in its sample. V and J are TRBV18 and TRBJ2-3; 7 nucleotides match TRBD2. The germline CDR1 and CDR2 sequences are KGHSH and LQKENI. CDR3 length equals 14 residues. Germline trimming cut 3 bases from V and 2 bases from J; bases unmatched to any gene: 2. CDR3 loop: CASSPAGDTDTQYF. The DNA of the CDR3 is TGTGCCAGCTCACCTGCGGGGGACACAGATACGCAGTATTTT.

The chain is built from TRBV15 and TRBJ2-7; 9 nucleotides line up with TRBD1. Germline lookup yields CDR1 LNHNV and CDR2 YYDKDF (reference sequence). The CDR3 loop spans 15 amino acids. J lost 6 bases, V lost 3 bases, and 9 bases had no gene match. The CDR3 sequence: CATSRRDRVVSEQYF. For the CDR3, the DNA is TGTGCCACCAGCAGGCGGGACAGGGTAGTATCCGAGCAGTACTTC.

The gene calls are TRBV4-3 and TRBJ2-3, with 7 bases matching TRBD2. The CDR3 is made up of 16 amino acids. Unmatched junction bases numbered 13, after V lost 3 bases and J lost 7 bases. The germline V gene has CDR1 LGHNA and CDR2 YSLEER. CDR3 nucleotide sequence: TGCGCCAGCAGCCACTTGTCGGCGGGGGTACTGTATACGCAGTATTTT. This translates into CASSHLSAGVLYTQYF.

The genes are TRBV7-2 and TRBJ2-7, with D hard to call. This CDR3 is 13 amino acids long. The V gene lost 2 bases and the J gene lost 0 bases, with 5 bases spanning the gap. In germline, CDR1 is SGHTA, CDR2 FQGNSA. CDR3 region: CASSLSSSYEQYF. CDR3 in DNA: TGTGCCAGCAGCTTATCGAGCTCCTACGAGCAGTACTTC.

This sequence joins TRBV14 and TRBJ1-1; 7 bases are shared with TRBD1. In germline, CDR1 is SGHDN, CDR2 FVKESK. With 0 bases clipped from V and 3 bases from J, the junction kept 16 bases outside the gene matches. This CDR3 contains 19 residues. The chain's CDR3 is CASSQDRRRDRGVDTEAFF. CDR3 in DNA: TGTGCCAGCAGCCAAGATCGGAGGCGGGACAGAGGGGTCGACACTGAAGCTTTCTTT.

This chain links TRBV24-1 with TRBJ1-2; 8 bases map to TRBD1. J lost 8 bases, V lost 1 base, and 5 bases had no gene match. Germline V gene sequence: CDR1 KGHDR, CDR2 SFDVKD. The CDR3 is 14 amino acids. The CDR3 bases are TGTGCCACCAGTGATTTTACAGGGGGGGACGGCTACACCTTC. Translation: CATSDFTGGDGYTF.

This chain links TRBV6-5 with TRBJ1-4; D is possibly TRBD1 (6 bases). The CDR3 loop spans 15 amino acids. Germline V gene sequence: CDR1 MNHEY, CDR2 SVGAGI. V lost 7 bases and J 2 bases, leaving 14 bases between the germline ends. CDR3 residues: CASMARGGTNEKLFF. The CDR3 DNA reads as TGTGCCAGCATGGCCCGTGGGGGCACTAATGAAAAACTGTTTTTT.

The CDR3 spells CASSLAPNNEQFF. The CDR3 region has the DNA TGTGCCAGCTCCCTAGCGCCAAACAATGAGCAGTTCTTC. This sequence joins TRBV7-9 and TRBJ2-1; TRBD2 is a possible D gene (6 bases). Germline V gene sequence: CDR1 SEHNR, CDR2 FQNEAQ (reference sequence). Between the trimmed V and J ends, which lost 8 bases and 5 bases, there was a span of 13 bases. The CDR3 loop spans 13 amino acids.

This chain uses TRBV9 with TRBJ2-7, with TRBD2 matching over 8 bases. Unmatched junction bases numbered 7, after V lost 0 bases and J lost 2 bases. The germline CDR1 and CDR2 sequences are SGDLS and YYNGEE. This CDR3 comprises 16 residues. DNA of the CDR3: TGTGCCAGCAGCGTAGGAGGCGGGGGGATAGCCTACGAGCAGTACTTC. Encoded protein: CASSVGGGGIAYEQYF.

This clone was detected once. The chain combines TRBV7-9 with TRBJ2-3, with 7 bases identical to TRBD1. In germline, CDR1 is SEHNR, CDR2 FQNEAQ (reference sequence). The V gene end was trimmed by 3 bases and the J gene end by 3 bases; junction bases not matched to a gene: 6. This CDR3 region has 15 residues. The CDR3 reads CASSFDRDRTDTQYF. CDR3 nucleotide sequence: TGTGCCAGCAGCTTCGACAGGGACAGAACAGATACGCAGTATTTT.

V is TRBV25-1 and J is TRBJ1-1, with 8 bases lining up with TRBD1. The CDR3 contains 14 residues. Germline V gene lookup returns CDR1 MGHDK and CDR2 SYGVNS. V lost 5 bases and J lost 6; bases outside the gene matches: 8. The CDR3 loop reads CASSPTGAVPEAFF. In DNA form, the CDR3 reads TGTGCCAGCAGTCCGACAGGGGCTGTCCCTGAAGCTTTCTTT.

The chain joins TRBV9 to TRBJ1-6; 9 nucleotides line up with TRBD1. The CDR3 covers 15 residues. Germline trimming cut 3 bases from V and 8 bases from J; bases unmatched to any gene: 6. Germline V gene lookup returns CDR1 SGDLS and CDR2 YYNGEE. CDR3 loop: CASSAPGQGDSPLHF. CDR3 bases: TGTGCCAGCAGCGCTCCGGGACAGGGTGATTCACCCCTCCACTTT.

The chain is built from TRBV6-5 and TRBJ1-5; D possibly corresponds to TRBD1 (5 bases). V was trimmed by 4 bases and J by 3 bases, leaving 10 bases between them. The CDR3 has 14 residues. Germline loops: CDR1 MNHEY, CDR2 SVGAGI. DNA of the CDR3: TGTGCCAGCAGTTTGACAGCGTTCAATCAGCCCCAGCATTTT. Encoded protein: CASSLTAFNQPQHF.

V is TRBV29-1 and J is TRBJ2-3, with 8 bases that match TRBD1. J was trimmed by 1 base and V by 6 bases; bases with no gene match: 12. The CDR3 extends over 16 amino acids. Germline CDR1 is SQVTM and CDR2 is ANQGSEA. The CDR3 spells CSVRKHPGQGTDTQYF. CDR3 DNA: TGCAGCGTACGTAAACACCCGGGACAGGGCACAGATACGCAGTATTTT.

The rearrangement joins TRBV28 to TRBJ2-7; possible D gene TRBD1, 5 bases. CDR1 MDHEN and CDR2 SYDVKM come from the germline V gene. Trimming stripped 3 bases from V and 6 bases from J, with 9 bases between. The CDR3 is made up of 12 amino acids. The chain's CDR3 is CASSFNRLEQYF. CDR3 bases: TGTGCCAGCAGTTTTAACAGGCTCGAGCAGTACTTC.

The rearrangement links TRBV19 to TRBJ2-1, with D possibly being TRBD2 (6 bases). The CDR3 totals 15 residues. V gave up 9 bases and J gave up 5 bases, with 20 bases separating them. Germline CDR1 LNHDA, CDR2 SQIVND (reference sequence). The CDR3 nucleotides read TGTGCCAGCCGTGGAGGGGAGTGGGGGGACAATGAGCAGTTCTTC. As protein: CASRGGEWGDNEQFF.

V gene TRBV7-2 combines with J gene TRBJ1-2; D is undetermined. Germline CDR1 SGHTA, CDR2 FQGNSA. There are 12 residues in the CDR3. The ends were cut back, 4 bases at V and 3 bases at J, with 6 bases in the middle. The CDR3 here is CASSSGYYGYTF. In DNA form, the CDR3 reads TGTGCCAGCAGCTCAGGTTACTATGGCTACACCTTC.

The chain combines TRBV6-5 with TRBJ1-1; D not resolved. Trimming cost V 2 bases and J 1 base, with 8 bases left between them. CDR3 length: 14 residues. Germline lookup yields CDR1 MNHEY and CDR2 SVGAGI. In DNA form, the CDR3 reads TGTGCCAGCAGTTACCGGGTGGGGAACACTGAAGCTTTCTTT. As protein: CASSYRVGNTEAFF.

The V gene is TRBV27, the J gene TRBJ1-1; D unclear. V lost 5 bases and J lost 2, with 12 bases in between. The CDR3 runs to 14 residues. Germline V gene data show CDR1 as MNHEY and CDR2 as SMNVEV (reference sequence). CDR3 sequence: CASSLARDNTEAFF. For the CDR3, the DNA is TGTGCCAGCAGTCTCGCGAGGGATAACACTGAAGCTTTCTTT.